This is a list of T cell receptor beta chains from one sample in a study of blood T cells in healthy people across ages. TCRdb independently ran MiXCR on the 5' RACE reads; one entry per CDR3 protein. This table has about 1.8 million distinct CDR3 sequences, around half appearing once. The sample consisted of blood. Receptors were obtained from a woman between 40 and 50 years old in good health. CDR3s include the opening cysteine and the closing phenylalanine or tryptophan. D genes are given only for firm matches. A row's size may be missing; if present it is once, few, many or a size class.

clone size	V gene	D gene	J gene	CDR3 DNA	CDR3 protein
-	TRBV10-3	TRBD2	TRBJ2-1	TGTGCCATCAGACCTAGCGGGGGGCCGTATGAGCAGTTCTTC	CAIRPSGGPYEQFF
few	TRBV6-1	-	TRBJ2-6	TGTGCCAGCATGTACCTCTGGGCTGACTCCTCTGGGGCCAACGTCCTGACTTTC	CASMYLWADSSGANVLTF
-	TRBV4-3	TRBD2	TRBJ2-5	TGCGCCAGCAGCCAAACAGCGGGGGGAGAGACCCAGTACTTC	CASSQTAGGETQYF
-	TRBV7-2	-	TRBJ2-1	TGTGCCAGCAGCTTAAGACAGCGAAATGAGCAGTTCTTC	CASSLRQRNEQFF
-	TRBV12-1	-	TRBJ2-1	TGTGCCAGCAGCTCTAGCGGGGCCTATTTAGGCGAGCAGTTCTTC	CASSSSGAYLGEQFF
-	TRBV6-5	-	TRBJ1-6	TGTGCCAGCCGCAACTGGGATTCACCCCTCCACTTT	CASRNWDSPLHF
-	TRBV4-2	TRBD2	TRBJ2-3	TGTGCCAGCAGCCAAGCCCCTCCCACTAGCGGGGGCACAGATACGCAGTATTTT	CASSQAPPTSGGTDTQYF
once	TRBV6-5	-	TRBJ1-4	TGTGCCAGCACCGGCGAGGGTGAAAAACTGTTTTTT	CASTGEGEKLFF
-	TRBV20-1	-	TRBJ2-2	TGCAGTGCCCGGGACGACCGGGGAACCGGGGAGCTGTTTTTT	CSARDDRGTGELFF
-	TRBV5-5	-	TRBJ1-4	TGTGCCAGCAGCCCCGGACGGACGGTTCAACGTGAAAAACTGTTTTTT	CASSPGRTVQREKLFF
once	TRBV7-9	-	TRBJ1-5	TGTGCCAGCAGTTCGGACAAGGCCTACGGTCAGCCCCAGCATTTT	CASSSDKAYGQPQHF